This T cell receptor beta chain is drawn from a study of regulatory T cells in long-lasting Graves disease. CDR3 regions were amplified by Arm-PCR using iRepertoire HTBI primers to build TCR beta libraries. Original handling: The samples yielded some 62 TRBV and around 13 TRBJ segments. TCRdb processed the multiplex PCR reads anew with MiXCR; each CDR3 protein has one entry. TCRdb assigned the V and J calls; the authors' analysis was not used. The sample contains 400,000 to 500,000 distinct CDR3 sequences, around 15% of which appear only once. This clonotype was counted a few times. Its matching antigen is unknown. Findings and caveats of the study: Study was limited to peripheral blood, excluding thyroid tissue.

Time point indicated: newly diagnosed GD, antithyroid drugs for less than 3 months. The TCR library was prepared using RNA isolated from PBMCs. These data were also filed under a second study, of T cells in Graves' hyperthyroidism and ophthalmopathy. As that study records: Absent ophthalmopathy progression within 18 months defined stable Graves' hyperthyroidism.

This specimen consisted of peripheral blood mononuclear cells (PBMCs), obtained at new diagnosis, from a patient treated with antithyroid drugs. This sequence originates from a woman between 45 and 65 years old with Graves disease.

The CDR3 here is CASSLARPGQGLNEQFF. As DNA, the CDR3 is TGTGCCAGCAGTTTAGCGAGACCGGGACAGGGCCTGAATGAGCAGTTCTTC. The chain employs TRBV28 and TRBJ2-1; 9 bases agree with TRBD1. After removal of 2 bases from V and 7 bases from J, the junction contained 12 bases not matched to a gene. Germline assignment: CDR1 MDHEN and CDR2 SYDVKM. The CDR3 runs to 17 residues. Drawing the rest from reference TRBV28 and TRBJ2-1, the complete variable domain is DVKVTQSSRYLVKRTGEKVFLECVQDMDHENMFWYRQDPGLGLRLIYFSYDVKMKEKGDIPEGYSVSREKKERFSLILESASTNQTSMYLCASSLARPGQGLNEQFFGPGTRLTVL.